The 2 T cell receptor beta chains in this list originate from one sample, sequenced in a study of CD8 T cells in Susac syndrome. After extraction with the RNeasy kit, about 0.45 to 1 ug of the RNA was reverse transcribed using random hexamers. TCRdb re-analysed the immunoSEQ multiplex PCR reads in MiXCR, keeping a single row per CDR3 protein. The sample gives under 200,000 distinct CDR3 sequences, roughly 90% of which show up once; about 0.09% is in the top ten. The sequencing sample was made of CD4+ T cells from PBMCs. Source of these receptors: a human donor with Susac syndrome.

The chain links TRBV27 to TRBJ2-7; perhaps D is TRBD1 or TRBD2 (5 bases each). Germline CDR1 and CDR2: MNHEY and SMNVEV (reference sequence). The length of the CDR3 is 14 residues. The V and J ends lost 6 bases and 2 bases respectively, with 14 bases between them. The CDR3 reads CASRGRDGPYEQYF. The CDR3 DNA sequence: TGTGCCAGCAGGGGTAGGGACGGACCCTACGAGCAGTACTTC.

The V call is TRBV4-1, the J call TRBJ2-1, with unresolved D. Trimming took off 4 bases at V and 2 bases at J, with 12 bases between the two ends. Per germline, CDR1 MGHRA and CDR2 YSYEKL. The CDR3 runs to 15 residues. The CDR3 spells CASSLNTGAYNEQFF. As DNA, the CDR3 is TGCGCCAGCAGCCTAAATACCGGTGCCTACAATGAGCAGTTCTTC.